This T cell receptor (beta chain) emerged from a study of shared clonotypes between healthy human individuals. Study observations and caveats: About 5% of naive CD4 clonotypes were common to a few donors. Naive subsets usually exceeded memory subsets in estimated richness. Few donors limited the genetic and exposure-history diversity represented.

About this clone itself: What it binds is not known.

The V segment lost 6 bases and the J segment 2 bases; nucleotides outside the gene matches: 3. CDR3 length: 13 amino acids. CDR1 MDHEN and CDR2 SYDVKM come from the germline V gene. Here immunoSEQ multiplex PCR was the method, and the copy in TCRdb shows in-frame clones only, minus some. The profile shows about 2.3 million clones, over 90% of them singletons. The chain joins TRBV28 to TRBJ1-2; 7 bases match TRBD1. The sample consisted of naive CD4+ T cells from PBMCs. Stated subset: CD45RA+ positively selected. This sequence originates from a young man in good health. Some clones in this sample may be carry-over from other donors' samples. CDR3 in amino acids: CASRPGQNYGYTF. The CDR3 DNA reads TGTGCCAGCAGGCCGGGACAGAACTATGGCTACACCTTC.